This T cell receptor (beta chain) was identified in a study of lymphopenia after photon versus proton radiotherapy. Overall study results and limits: Post-nadir TCR diversity decline inversely tracked overall survival among those who died. Post-nadir diversity loss with photons came from oligoclonal expansion, particularly CD8+ Temra cells.

Profiled with immunoSEQ multiplex PCR; TCRdb holds only in-frame clones, not every one. The repertoire holds about 27,000 clones, roughly 90% seen once, with around a fifth in the top ten. The CDR3 totals 13 residues. Germline CDR1 LNHDA, CDR2 SQIVND (reference sequence). V shed 3 bases and J shed 10 bases, with 10 bases lying between them. Points on this clone: Antigen unknown.

Here the sequenced sample was peripheral blood, taken from a patient treated with photon-based radiotherapy. This chain uses TRBV19 with TRBJ1-6, with D possibly being TRBD1 (6 bases). This TCR was recovered from a man aged 50-59 years with gastric cancer. The CDR3 DNA reads TGTGCCAGTAGTATGGAGGGGGACTCACCCCTCCACTTT. Residues: CASSMEGDSPLHF. The full variable domain, its missing parts supplied by reference TRBV19 and TRBJ1-6, is DGGITQSPKYLFRKEGQNVTLSCEQNLNHDAMYWYRQDPGQGLRLIYYSQIVNDFQKGDIAEGYSVSREKKESFPLTVTSAQKNPTAFYLCASSMEGDSPLHFGNGTRLTVT.